This T cell receptor (beta chain) was recovered during a study of CD8 T cells in ankylosing spondylitis. Study-wide findings and caveats: About eight highly homologous variants made up a TCR beta motif that seemed to typify ankylosing spondylitis blood.

A remark on this clonotype: Its target is not known.

Quantitative 5'-RACE was performed with molecular barcodes, and it yielded the TCR beta libraries. MiXCR, applied by TCRdb to the 5' RACE reads, yields one record per CDR3 protein. Counted here are fewer than 750,000 distinct CDR3 sequences, roughly 19% occurring once; the ten biggest clones make up 15% to 20%. The V gene end was trimmed by 3 bases and the J gene end by 4 bases; junction bases not matched to a gene: 9. The CDR3 spans 16 residues. Germline CDR1 reads SGHKS; CDR2 reads YYEKEE (reference sequence). Source material: blood, either unsorted or a sorted T cell fraction (not recorded which). This clonotype was sampled from a male donor with ankylosing spondylitis. This sequence joins TRBV5-5 and TRBJ2-5; 10 nucleotides line up with TRBD2. The CDR3 bases are TGTGCCAGCAGCTCCGGCAGTCTAGCGGGAGTAGAGACCCAGTACTTC. Its translation is CASSSGSLAGVETQYF.